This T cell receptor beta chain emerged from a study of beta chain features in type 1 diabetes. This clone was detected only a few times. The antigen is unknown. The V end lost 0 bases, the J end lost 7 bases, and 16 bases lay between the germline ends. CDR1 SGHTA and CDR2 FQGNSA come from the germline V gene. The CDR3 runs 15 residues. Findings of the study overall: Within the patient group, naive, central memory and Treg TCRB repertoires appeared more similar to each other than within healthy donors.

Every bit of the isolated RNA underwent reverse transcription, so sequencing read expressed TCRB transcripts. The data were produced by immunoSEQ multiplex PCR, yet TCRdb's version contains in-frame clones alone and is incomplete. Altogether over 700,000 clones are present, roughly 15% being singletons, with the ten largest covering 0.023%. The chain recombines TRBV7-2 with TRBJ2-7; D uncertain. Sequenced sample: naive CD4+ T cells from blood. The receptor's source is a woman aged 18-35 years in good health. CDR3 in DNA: TGTGCCAGCAGCTTAGCCCTCGGCCAAGGATGGGAGCAGTACTTC. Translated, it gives CASSLALGQGWEQYF.